This T cell receptor (beta chain) comes out of a study of T-cell memory formation after mild COVID-19. Each CDR3 protein gets one entry after TCRdb re-called the 5' RACE reads with MiXCR. The table includes around 250,000 distinct CDR3 sequences, 16% detected once. CDR3 length: 15 amino acids. V shed 2 bases, J shed 5 bases, and the junction held 5 bases outside the gene matches. The germline V gene encodes CDR1 MNHEY and CDR2 SVGAGI. The sequencing input was PBMCs or a T cell subset sorted from them (not recorded which). The origin of this receptor is a man aged 18 to 35 who had mild COVID-19 (a few samples of this study predate the infection). Cell type and time point are not known. The chain employs TRBV6-5 and TRBJ2-1; 8 bases match TRBD2. The CDR3 here is CASSYAVAGNNEQFF. DNA of the CDR3: TGTGCCAGCAGTTACGCGGTAGCGGGGAACAATGAGCAGTTCTTC.